The 12 T cell receptor beta chains below were found in one sample sequenced in a study of T-cell memory formation after mild COVID-19. TCRdb reprocessed the 5' RACE reads with MiXCR, giving one entry per CDR3 protein. This table has 180,000 or so distinct CDR3 sequences, 9.5% to 13% appearing once. Sequenced: PBMCs or a T cell subset sorted from them (not recorded which). These receptors all stem from a man younger than 35 who had mild COVID-19 (a few samples of this study predate the infection). Cell type and time point are not known.

The sample holds many counts of this clonotype. The V and J genes are TRBV5-5 and TRBJ1-4; TRBD1 is a possible D gene (5 bases). CDR3 length: 14 residues. Germline CDR1 SGHKS, CDR2 YYEKEE (reference sequence). The germline V and J ends were trimmed by 6 bases and 1 base, with 10 bases remaining between them. CDR3 sequence: CASTLRGTNEKLFF. Written as DNA, the CDR3 is TGTGCCAGCACATTAAGGGGAACTAATGAAAAACTGTTTTTT.

This clonotype came up a few times. V gene TRBV6-1 combines with J gene TRBJ1-3, with a tentative D call TRBD1 (5 bases). Trimming cost V 8 bases and J 7 bases, with 15 bases left between them. The CDR3 has 13 residues. Germline V gene lookup returns CDR1 MNHNS and CDR2 SASEGT. The CDR3 DNA reads as TGTGCCAGCCTGGACACTGGACGGAACACCATATATTTT. Encoded protein: CASLDTGRNTIYF.

V and J are TRBV7-2 and TRBJ2-3, with 9 bases matching TRBD1. Per germline, CDR1 SGHTA and CDR2 FQGNSA. V lost 5 bases and J lost 1; bases outside the gene matches: 7. The CDR3 totals 16 residues. The chain's CDR3 is CASSQDRGTGTDTQYF. CDR3 sequence (DNA): TGTGCCAGCAGCCAGGACAGGGGAACGGGCACAGATACGCAGTATTTT.

At least ten counts were recorded for this clonotype. The chain combines TRBV29-1 with TRBJ2-3; D assignment may be TRBD1 or TRBD2 (5 bases each). With 1 base removed from V and 3 bases from J, the gap between germline ends came to 11 bases. The germline gives CDR1 SQVTM, CDR2 ANQGSEA. There are 14 residues in the CDR3. The CDR3 DNA is TGCAGCGTTGAAGGAGGGGTTGGGACAGATACGCAGTATTTT. It yields the protein CSVEGGVGTDTQYF.

This clonotype has a handful of counts. This chain connects TRBV20-1 to TRBJ2-2; 11 bases align to TRBD1. Trimming at V came to 0 bases and at J to 4 bases, leaving 4 bases not matched to a gene. From germline, CDR1 is DFQATT and CDR2 SNEGSKA (reference sequence). This CDR3 has 16 amino acids. The CDR3 region has the DNA TGCAGTGCTAGAGACGTCGGGACAGGGGGCACCGGGGAGCTGTTTTTT. Translation: CSARDVGTGGTGELFF.

V gene TRBV6-6 combines with J gene TRBJ1-1, with D tentatively TRBD1 (5 bases). Germline CDR1 MNHNY, CDR2 SVGAGI (reference sequence). The germline V and J ends were trimmed by 0 bases and 7 bases, with 12 bases remaining between them. CDR3 length: 14 residues. The CDR3 DNA reads TGTGCCAGCAGTTACTCAGGGGTCCGGGTTGAAGCTTTCTTT. Amino acids: CASSYSGVRVEAFF.

The V and J genes are TRBV12-3 or TRBV12-4 and TRBJ2-1; D assignment may be TRBD1 or TRBD2 (5 bases each). The CDR3 loop spans 15 amino acids. V was trimmed by 6 bases and J by 0 bases, leaving 12 bases between them. CDR3 region: CASRPVGVSYNEQFF. For the CDR3, the DNA is TGTGCCAGCAGGCCGGTGGGGGTCTCCTACAATGAGCAGTTCTTC.

The chain couples TRBV19 to TRBJ2-7, with 10 bases identical to TRBD2. Germline CDR1 reads LNHDA; CDR2 reads SQIVND (reference sequence). The V and J ends lost 8 bases and 4 bases, in that order; junction bases with no gene match: 8. The CDR3 spans 14 residues. CDR3 nucleotide sequence: TGTGCCAGTCAAAGCAGCGGGGGGGTTTACGAGCAGTACTTC. Its protein is CASQSSGGVYEQYF.

The J gene is TRBJ1-5, the V gene TRBV5-1; D is unclear. The CDR3 runs 14 residues. Germline V gene sequence: CDR1 SGHRS, CDR2 YFSETQ. The ends were cut back, 0 bases at V and 5 bases at J, with 9 bases in the middle. The CDR3 sequence: CASSLERMDQPQHF. CDR3 sequence (DNA): TGCGCCAGCAGCTTGGAGAGGATGGATCAGCCCCAGCATTTT.

This chain connects TRBV4-3 to TRBJ2-3; D is uncertain. The CDR3 has 16 residues. The germline V and J ends were trimmed by 2 bases and 0 bases, with 12 bases remaining between them. Per germline, CDR1 LGHNA and CDR2 YSLEER. In nucleotides, the CDR3 is TGCGCCAGCAGCCAATCCAGCCCGCCGAGCACAGATACGCAGTATTTT. Translation gives CASSQSSPPSTDTQYF.

This clonotype was seen more than once but under ten times. V and J are TRBV5-1 and TRBJ2-7, with D perhaps assigned TRBD1 or TRBD2 (5 bases each). There are 14 residues in the CDR3. Germline V gene sequence: CDR1 SGHRS, CDR2 YFSETQ. The V and J ends lost 4 bases and 2 bases respectively, with 13 bases between them. As DNA, the CDR3 is TGCGCCAGCAGCACTGGGACGCAAACCTACGAGCAGTACTTC. It encodes CASSTGTQTYEQYF.

This clonotype was seen a handful of times. V usage is TRBV6-2 or TRBV6-3 and J usage is TRBJ2-3, with D maybe TRBD1 (5 bases). The CDR3 consists of 15 residues. Germline V lookup: CDR1 MNHEY, CDR2 SVGEGT. Trimming stripped 6 bases from V and 2 bases from J, with 15 bases between. In DNA form, the CDR3 reads TGTGCCAGCAGAAGGTTCTCAGGGATCACAGATACGCAGTATTTT. It codes for CASRRFSGITDTQYF.